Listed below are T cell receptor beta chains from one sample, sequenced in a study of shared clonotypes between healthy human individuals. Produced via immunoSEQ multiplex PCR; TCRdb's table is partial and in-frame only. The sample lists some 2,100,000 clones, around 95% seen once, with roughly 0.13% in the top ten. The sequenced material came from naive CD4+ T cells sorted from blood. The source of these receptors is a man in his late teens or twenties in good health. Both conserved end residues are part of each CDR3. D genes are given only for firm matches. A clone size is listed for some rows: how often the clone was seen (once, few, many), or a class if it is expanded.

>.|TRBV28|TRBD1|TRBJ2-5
CASRGKTGQETQYF
TGTGCCAGCAGGGGGAAGACAGGGCAAGAGACCCAGTACTTC
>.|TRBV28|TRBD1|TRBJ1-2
CASSPYRTGVNGYTF
TGTGCCAGCAGTCCGTATCGGACAGGGGTTAATGGCTACACCTTC
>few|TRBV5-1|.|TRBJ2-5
CASSLGDQETQYF
TGCGCCAGCAGCTTGGGGGACCAAGAGACCCAGTACTTC
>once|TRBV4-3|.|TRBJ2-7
CASSHGTTYEQYF
TGCGCCAGCAGCCACGGGACCACCTACGAGCAGTACTTC
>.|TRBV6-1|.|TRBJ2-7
CASIRHLRVYEQYF
TGTGCCAGCATTAGACATCTAAGGGTCTACGAGCAGTACTTC
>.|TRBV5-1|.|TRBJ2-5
CASSQAGTSQETQYF
TGCGCCAGCAGCCAGGCCGGGACTTCCCAAGAGACCCAGTACTTC
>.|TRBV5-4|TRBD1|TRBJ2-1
CASSSGTGGGEQFF
TGTGCCAGCAGCTCCGGGACAGGGGGCGGTGAGCAGTTCTTC
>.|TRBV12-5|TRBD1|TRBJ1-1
CASGLNRGNTEAFF
TGTGCTAGTGGTTTAAACAGGGGGAACACTGAAGCTTTCTTT
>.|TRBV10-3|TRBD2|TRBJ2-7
CAITSGRKGTNEQYF
TGTGCCATCACCAGCGGGAGGAAAGGAACGAACGAGCAGTACTTC
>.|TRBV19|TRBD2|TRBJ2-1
CASTPGLAGGPSVF
TGTGCCAGTACACCGGGACTAGCGGGAGGGCCGTCAGTCTTC
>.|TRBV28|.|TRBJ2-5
CASSSTSQGTQYF
TGTGCCAGCAGTTCGACTTCCCAAGGGACCCAGTACTTC
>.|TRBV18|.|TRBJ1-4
CASSPGQFNEKLFF
TGTGCCAGCTCACCAGGCCAGTTTAATGAAAAACTGTTTTTT
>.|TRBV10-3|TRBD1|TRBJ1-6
CAISESRGTETSPLHF
TGTGCCATCAGTGAGTCGAGGGGGACAGAGACTTCACCCCTCCACTTT
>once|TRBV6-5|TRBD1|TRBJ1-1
CASRLGGQGTREAFF
TGTGCCAGTCGCCTGGGGGGACAGGGGACGCGTGAAGCTTTCTTT
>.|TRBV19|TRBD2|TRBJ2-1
CASSGTSGGAISNEQFF
TGTGCCAGTAGTGGGACTAGCGGGGGGGCTATCAGCAATGAGCAGTTCTTC
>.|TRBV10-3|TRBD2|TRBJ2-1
CAISERASGKYNEQFF
TGTGCCATCAGTGAGAGGGCTAGCGGGAAATACAATGAGCAGTTCTTC
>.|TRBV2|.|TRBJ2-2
CASSAIDGELFF
TGTGCCAGCAGTGCAATCGACGGGGAGCTGTTTTTT
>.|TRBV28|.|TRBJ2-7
CASVPGDMNSYEQYF
TGTGCCAGCGTCCCCGGGGACATGAACTCCTACGAGCAGTACTTC
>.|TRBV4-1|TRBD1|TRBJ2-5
CASSRGTGGNQETQYF
TGCGCCAGCAGCCGAGGGACAGGGGGAAACCAAGAGACCCAGTACTTC
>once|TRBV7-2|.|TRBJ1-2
CASSFGSGPTYGYTF
TGTGCCAGCAGCTTCGGGTCAGGGCCCACCTATGGCTACACCTTC
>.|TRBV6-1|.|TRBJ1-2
CASSGGLSYGYTF
TGTGCCAGCAGTGGTGGGTTAAGCTATGGCTACACCTTC
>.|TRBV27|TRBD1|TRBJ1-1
CASNSRTGGTPEAFF
TGTGCCAGCAACTCCAGGACAGGGGGAACCCCTGAAGCTTTCTTT
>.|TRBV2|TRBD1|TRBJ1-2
CASRGQGAGNYGYTF
TGTGCCAGCAGGGGACAGGGTGCGGGTAACTATGGCTACACCTTC
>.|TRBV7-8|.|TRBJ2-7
CASSYQGIPYEQYF
TGTGCCAGCAGCTACCAGGGTATCCCCTACGAGCAGTACTTC
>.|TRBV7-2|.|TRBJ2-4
CASSLAGGGAKNIQYF
TGTGCCAGCAGCTTAGCGGGAGGAGGGGCCAAAAACATTCAGTACTTC
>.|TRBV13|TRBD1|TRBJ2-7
CASSSAGTGVYEQYF
TGTGCCAGCAGCTCAGCGGGGACAGGGGTCTACGAGCAGTACTTC
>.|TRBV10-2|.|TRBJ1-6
CASSERGGSPLHF
TGCGCCAGCAGTGAGAGGGGGGGATCACCCCTCCACTTT
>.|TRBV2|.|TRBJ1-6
CASSDLDSPLHF
TGTGCCAGCAGTGATTTGGATTCACCCCTCCACTTT
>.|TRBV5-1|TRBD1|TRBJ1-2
CASSASYGTGERLVYGYTF
TGCGCCAGCAGCGCGAGCTACGGGACAGGGGAAAGGTTGGTCTATGGCTACACCTTC
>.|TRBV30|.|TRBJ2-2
CAWSERTGELFF
TGTGCCTGGAGTGAAAGGACCGGGGAGCTGTTTTTT
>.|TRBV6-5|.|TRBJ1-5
CASSYQDGTQHF
TGTGCCAGCAGTTACCAGGATGGCACCCAGCATTTT
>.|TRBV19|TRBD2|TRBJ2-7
CASSGASGRYSYEQYF
TGTGCCAGTAGTGGGGCTAGCGGGAGGTACTCCTACGAGCAGTACTTC
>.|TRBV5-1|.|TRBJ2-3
CASSFPGDTQYF
TGCGCCAGCAGCTTTCCTGGAGATACGCAGTATTTT
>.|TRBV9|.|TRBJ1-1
CASRPRGSNTEAFF
TGTGCCAGCAGACCACGGGGCTCGAACACTGAAGCTTTCTTT
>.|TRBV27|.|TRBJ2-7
CASSSFPPMTALQYEQYF
TGTGCCAGCAGTTCGTTTCCTCCAATGACAGCCTTACAGTACGAGCAGTACTTC
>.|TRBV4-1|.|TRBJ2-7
CASSQPTSSYEQYF
TGCGCCAGCAGCCAACCGACGTCGTCCTACGAGCAGTACTTC
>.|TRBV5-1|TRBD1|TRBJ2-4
CASSHGSRGLDIQYF
TGCGCCAGCAGCCACGGGAGCAGGGGGCTTGACATTCAGTACTTC
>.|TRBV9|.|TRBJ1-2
CASSVEAGTYGYTF
TGTGCCAGCAGCGTAGAGGCAGGGACCTATGGCTACACCTTC
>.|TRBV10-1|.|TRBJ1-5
CASSESFQPQHF
TGCGCCAGCAGTGAGTCGTTTCAGCCCCAGCATTTT
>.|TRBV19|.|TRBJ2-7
CASSIDRGYEQYF
TGTGCCAGTAGTATAGATCGGGGCTACGAGCAGTACTTC
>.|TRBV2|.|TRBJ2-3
CASKGGSSSTDTQYF
TGTGCCAGCAAAGGGGGGTCCAGCTCCACAGATACGCAGTATTTT
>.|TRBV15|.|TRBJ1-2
CATSRQTAYGYTF
TGTGCCACCAGCAGACAGACAGCCTATGGCTACACCTTC
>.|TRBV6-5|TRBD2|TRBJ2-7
CASSSLGGSSYEQYF
TGTGCCAGCAGTTCCCTGGGGGGGAGCTCCTACGAGCAGTACTTC
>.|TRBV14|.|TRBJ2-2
CASSQTESGELFF
TGTGCCAGCAGCCAGACAGAGAGCGGGGAGCTGTTTTTT